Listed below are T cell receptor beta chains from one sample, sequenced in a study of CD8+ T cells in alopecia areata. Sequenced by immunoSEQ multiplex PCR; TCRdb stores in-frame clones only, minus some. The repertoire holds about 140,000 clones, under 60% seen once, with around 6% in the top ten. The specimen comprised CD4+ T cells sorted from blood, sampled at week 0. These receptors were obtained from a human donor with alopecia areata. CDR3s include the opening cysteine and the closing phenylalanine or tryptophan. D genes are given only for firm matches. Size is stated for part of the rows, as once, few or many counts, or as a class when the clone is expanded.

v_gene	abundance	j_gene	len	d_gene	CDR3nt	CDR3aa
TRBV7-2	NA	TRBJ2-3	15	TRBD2	TGTGCCAGCAGCTTAGGGCTAGCGGTGACAGATACGCAGTATTTT	CASSLGLAVTDTQYF
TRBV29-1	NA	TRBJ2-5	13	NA	TGCAGCGTTGAATCAGGGGCGGGAGAGACCCAGTACTTC	CSVESGAGETQYF
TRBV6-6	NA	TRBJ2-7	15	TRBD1	TGTGCCAGCAGGGCACCGGGACAGGGTCTATACGAGCAGTACTTC	CASRAPGQGLYEQYF
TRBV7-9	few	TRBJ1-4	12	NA	TGTGCCGCCTGGGGTCCGGAGGAAAAACTGTTTTTT	CAAWGPEEKLFF
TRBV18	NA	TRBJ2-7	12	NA	TGTGCCAGCTCACTGCATGGCTACGAGCAGTACTTC	CASSLHGYEQYF
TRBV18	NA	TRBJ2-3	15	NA	TGTGCCAGCTCACCACCGTACCAGGAGACAGATACGCAGTATTTT	CASSPPYQETDTQYF
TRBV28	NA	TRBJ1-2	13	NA	TGTGCCAGCTTTGGGGGGGCGAACTATGGCTACACCTTC	CASFGGANYGYTF
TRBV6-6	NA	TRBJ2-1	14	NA	TGTGCCAGCAGGGGGACAAATTCATACAATGAGCAGTTCTTC	CASRGTNSYNEQFF
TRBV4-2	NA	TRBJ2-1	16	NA	TGTGCCAGCAGCCAAGGTCGAACAGCGTCCTACAATGAGCAGTTCTTC	CASSQGRTASYNEQFF
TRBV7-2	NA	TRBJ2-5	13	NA	TGTGCCAGCAGCTTAGCGGGGGGAGAGACCCAGTACTTC	CASSLAGGETQYF
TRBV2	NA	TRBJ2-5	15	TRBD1	TGTGCCAGCACTAAGGACAGGGGGCGACAAGAGACCCAGTACTTC	CASTKDRGRQETQYF
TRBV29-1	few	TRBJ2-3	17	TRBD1	TGCAGCGTTGACGCTTCCAGGGACAGGGAAAACACAGATACGCAGTATTTT	CSVDASRDRENTDTQYF
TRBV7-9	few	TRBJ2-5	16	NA	TGTGCCAGCAGCCCGAATGCGCACGGCGCACTGGGGACCCAGTACTTC	CASSPNAHGALGTQYF
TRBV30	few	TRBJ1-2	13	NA	TGTGCCTGGAGTGTTCTGGGTGCACTCCGCTACACCTTC	CAWSVLGALRYTF
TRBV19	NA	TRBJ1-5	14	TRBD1	TGTGCCAGTAATCCAGGGGGAGGCAATCAGCCCCAGCATTTT	CASNPGGGNQPQHF
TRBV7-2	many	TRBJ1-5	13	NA	TGTGCCAGCAGCTTAGGTATGGATCAGCCCCAGCATTTT	CASSLGMDQPQHF
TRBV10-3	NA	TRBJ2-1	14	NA	TGTGCCATCAGTGAGTCCGGGCTAAACAATGAGCAGTTCTTC	CAISESGLNNEQFF
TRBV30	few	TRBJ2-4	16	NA	TGTGCCTGGAGTGTATCCCGAACGCTAGCCAAAAACATTCAGTACTTC	CAWSVSRTLAKNIQYF
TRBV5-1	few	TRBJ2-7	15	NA	TGCGCCAGCAGCTTGGAATTCGCTAGCTCCTACGAGCAGTACTTC	CASSLEFASSYEQYF
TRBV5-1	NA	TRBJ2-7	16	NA	TGCGCCAGCAGCTTGGCCTGGGGCGGCGGATCCTACGAGCAGTACTTC	CASSLAWGGGSYEQYF
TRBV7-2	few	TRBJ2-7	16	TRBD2	TGTGCCAGCAGCCGGGTTAGCGGGGTAACCTCCTACGAGCAGTACTTC	CASSRVSGVTSYEQYF
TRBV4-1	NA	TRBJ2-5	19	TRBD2	TGCGCCAGCAGCCAAGATCCTTCGACTAGCGTCCTAACAGGGGAGACCCAGTACTTC	CASSQDPSTSVLTGETQYF
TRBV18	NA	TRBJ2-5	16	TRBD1	TGTGCCAGCTCACCCCAGGGGACAGCCACTCAAGAGACCCAGTACTTC	CASSPQGTATQETQYF
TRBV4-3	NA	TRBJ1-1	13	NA	TGCGCCAGCAGCCAAGAATCGGTAGGGAAAGCTTTCTTT	CASSQESVGKAFF
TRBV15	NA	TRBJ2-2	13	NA	TGTGCCACCAGCAGAGATCCGGGCGGGGAGCTGTTTTTT	CATSRDPGGELFF
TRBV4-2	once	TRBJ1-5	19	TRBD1	TGTGCCAGCAGCCGAGGAGGGGCAGGGGGCGAATTAAGCAATCAGCCCCAGCATTTT	CASSRGGAGGELSNQPQHF
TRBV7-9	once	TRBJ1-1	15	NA	TGTGCCAGCAGCTCTAGTGGACGGACCAACACTGGAGCTTTCTTT	CASSSSGRTNTGAFF
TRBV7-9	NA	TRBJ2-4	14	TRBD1	TGTGCCAGCAGCTTGGGACAGGAGGAAAACATTCAGTACTTC	CASSLGQEENIQYF
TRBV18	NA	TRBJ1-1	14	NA	TGTGCCAGCTCACCAAGACAGCCGAACACTGAAGCTTTCTTT	CASSPRQPNTEAFF
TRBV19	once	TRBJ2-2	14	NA	TGTGCCAGTAGGGAATATTCGAACACCGGGGAGCTGTTTTTT	CASREYSNTGELFF
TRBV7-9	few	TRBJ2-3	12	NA	TGTGCCAGCAGCCAAAGCAGAGATACGCAGTATTTT	CASSQSRDTQYF
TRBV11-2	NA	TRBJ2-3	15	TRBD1	TGTGCCAGCAGTGTATCTGGGACAGAGATTGATACGCAGTATTTT	CASSVSGTEIDTQYF
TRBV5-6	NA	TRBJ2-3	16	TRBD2	TGTGCCAGCAGCAACCTAGCGGGGGTGATCACAGATACGCAGTATTTT	CASSNLAGVITDTQYF
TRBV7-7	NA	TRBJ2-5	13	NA	TGTGCTAGCAGCTTACTGGCAACAGAGACCCAGTACTTC	CASSLLATETQYF
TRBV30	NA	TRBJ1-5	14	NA	TGTGCCTGGAGAGGTGGCAGCCACAATCAGCCCCAGCATTTT	CAWRGGSHNQPQHF
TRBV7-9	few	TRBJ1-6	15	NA	TGTGCCAGCAGCAAAGAGGGACACCCCAATTCACCCCTCCACTTT	CASSKEGHPNSPLHF
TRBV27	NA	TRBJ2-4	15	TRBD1	TGTGCCAGCAGTCCCTGGGGACAGGGTAGAAACATTCAGTACTTC	CASSPWGQGRNIQYF
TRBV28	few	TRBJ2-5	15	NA	TGTGCCAGCAGTTTCCCGGGGGCTTTCCAAGAGACCCAGTACTTC	CASSFPGAFQETQYF
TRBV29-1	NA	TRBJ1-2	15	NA	TGCAGCGTTGCGACCTTACGGGACTCCCGAGGGGGCTACACCTTC	CSVATLRDSRGGYTF
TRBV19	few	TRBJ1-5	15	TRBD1	TGTGCCACCAGGACAGGGGGTGGAGGCAATCAGCCCCAGCATTTT	CATRTGGGGNQPQHF
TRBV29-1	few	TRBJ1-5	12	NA	TGCAGCGTTGAAGAAGGAAATCAGCCCCAGCATTTT	CSVEEGNQPQHF
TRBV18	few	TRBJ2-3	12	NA	TGTGCCAGCTCCTGGAGCACAGATACGCAGTATTTT	CASSWSTDTQYF
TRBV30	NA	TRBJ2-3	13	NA	TGTGCCTGGGCGTCCGGTTTCACAGATACGCAGTATTTT	CAWASGFTDTQYF
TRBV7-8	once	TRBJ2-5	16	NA	TGTGCCAGCAGCCTCATTGGCCAGGCAGGGACGGAGACCCAGTACTTC	CASSLIGQAGTETQYF
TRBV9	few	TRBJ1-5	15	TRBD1	TGTGCCAGCAGCCCCAGGGGGGATAGCAATCAGCCCCAGCATTTT	CASSPRGDSNQPQHF
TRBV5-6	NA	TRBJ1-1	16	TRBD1	TGTGCCAGCAGCGAGCACCGGGGACAGGTGAAAACTGAAGCTTTCTTT	CASSEHRGQVKTEAFF
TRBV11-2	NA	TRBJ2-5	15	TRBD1	TGTGCCAGCAGCTTAAACAGGGGGCGAATAGAGACCCAGTACTTC	CASSLNRGRIETQYF
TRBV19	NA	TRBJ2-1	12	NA	TGTGCCAGTAGGGACTACTACAATGAGCAGTTCTTC	CASRDYYNEQFF
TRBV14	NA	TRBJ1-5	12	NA	TGTGCCGCCCCGGGCAGTAATCAGCCCCAGCATTTT	CAAPGSNQPQHF
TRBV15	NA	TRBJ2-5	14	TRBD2	TGTGCCACCAGCGCACGCGGGGGCCAAGAGACCCAGTACTTC	CATSARGGQETQYF
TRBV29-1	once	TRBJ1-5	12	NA	TGCAGCGTTGGGGTAGGGAGTCAGCCCCAGCATTTT	CSVGVGSQPQHF